The clone carrying this T cell receptor (beta chain) has just a few counts. The germline V and J ends were trimmed by 6 bases and 0 bases, with 11 bases remaining between them. CDR1 is MNHEY, CDR2 SMNVEV, per germline (reference sequence). CDR3 length: 15 amino acids. This specimen comes from a study of blood T cells in healthy people across ages. The authors ran a second PCR of about 7 to 12 cycles using a sample-barcoded 5' primer and a J-beta primer mix. TCRdb processed the 5' RACE reads anew with MiXCR; each CDR3 protein has one entry. The data hold some 700,000 distinct CDR3 sequences, with 20% to 25% observed a single time.

The sequenced sample was blood. The receptor's source is a man in his 70s in good health. This chain connects TRBV27 to TRBJ1-4; a possible D gene is TRBD1 (6 bases). The chain's CDR3 is CASRDSPSTNEKLFF. CDR3 coding DNA: TGTGCCAGCAGGGACAGTCCTTCAACTAATGAAAAACTGTTTTTT.